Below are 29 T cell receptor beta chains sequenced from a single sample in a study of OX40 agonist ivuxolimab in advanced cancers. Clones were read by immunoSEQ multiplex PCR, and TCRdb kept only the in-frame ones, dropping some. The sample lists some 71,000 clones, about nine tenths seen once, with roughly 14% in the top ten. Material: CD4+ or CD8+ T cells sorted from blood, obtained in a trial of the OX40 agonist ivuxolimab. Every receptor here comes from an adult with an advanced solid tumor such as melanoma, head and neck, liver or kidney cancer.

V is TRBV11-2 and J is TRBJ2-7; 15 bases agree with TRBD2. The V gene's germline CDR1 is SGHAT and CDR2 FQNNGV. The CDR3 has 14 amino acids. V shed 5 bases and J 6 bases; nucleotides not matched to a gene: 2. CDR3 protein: CASSGLAGGFEQYF. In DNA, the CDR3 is TGTGCCAGCAGCGGACTAGCGGGAGGGTTCGAGCAGTACTTC.

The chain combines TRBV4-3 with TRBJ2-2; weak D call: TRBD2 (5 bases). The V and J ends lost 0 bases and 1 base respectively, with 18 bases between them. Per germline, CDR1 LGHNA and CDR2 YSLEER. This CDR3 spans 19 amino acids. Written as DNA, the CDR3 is TGCGCCAGCAGCCAAGATGGGGTTCGGGGATGGGGGAACACCGGGGAGCTGTTTTTT. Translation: CASSQDGVRGWGNTGELFF.

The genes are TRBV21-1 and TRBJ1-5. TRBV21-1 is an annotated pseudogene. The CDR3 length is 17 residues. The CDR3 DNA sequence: TGTGCCAGCAGCAAAGCTCGAGAGGGACCGATTAATCAGCCCCAGCATTTT. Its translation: CASSKAREGPINQPQHF.

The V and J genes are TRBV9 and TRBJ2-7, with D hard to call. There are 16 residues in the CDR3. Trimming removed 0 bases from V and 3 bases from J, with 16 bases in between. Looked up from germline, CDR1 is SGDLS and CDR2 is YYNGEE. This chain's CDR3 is CASSVDRAGPYYEQYF. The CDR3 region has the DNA TGTGCCAGCAGCGTAGATCGGGCAGGCCCCTACTACGAGCAGTACTTC.

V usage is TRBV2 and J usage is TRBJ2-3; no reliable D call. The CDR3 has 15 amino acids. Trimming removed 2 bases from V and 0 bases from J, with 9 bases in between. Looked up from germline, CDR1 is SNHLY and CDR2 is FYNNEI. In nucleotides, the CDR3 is TGTGCCAGCAGTGAACCTGATACTAGCACAGATACGCAGTATTTT. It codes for CASSEPDTSTDTQYF.

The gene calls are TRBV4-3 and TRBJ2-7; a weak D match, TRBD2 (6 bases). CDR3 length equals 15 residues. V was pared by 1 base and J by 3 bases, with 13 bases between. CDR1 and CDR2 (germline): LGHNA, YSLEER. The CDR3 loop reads CASSQGGGMNYEQYF. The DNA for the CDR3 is TGCGCCAGCAGCCAAGGGGGCGGGATGAACTACGAGCAGTACTTC.

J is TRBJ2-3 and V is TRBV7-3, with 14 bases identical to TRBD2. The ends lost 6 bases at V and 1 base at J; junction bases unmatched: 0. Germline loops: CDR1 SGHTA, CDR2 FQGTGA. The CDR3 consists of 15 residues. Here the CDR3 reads CASRTSGGGTDTQYF. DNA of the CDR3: TGTGCCAGCAGGACTAGCGGGGGGGGCACAGATACGCAGTATTTT.

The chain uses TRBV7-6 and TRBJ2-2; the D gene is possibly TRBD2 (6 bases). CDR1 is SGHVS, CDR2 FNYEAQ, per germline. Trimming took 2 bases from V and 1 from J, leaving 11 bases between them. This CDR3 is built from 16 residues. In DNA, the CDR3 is TGTGCCAGCAGCTTATGGGCGGGGCAGAACACCGGGGAGCTGTTTTTT. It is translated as CASSLWAGQNTGELFF.

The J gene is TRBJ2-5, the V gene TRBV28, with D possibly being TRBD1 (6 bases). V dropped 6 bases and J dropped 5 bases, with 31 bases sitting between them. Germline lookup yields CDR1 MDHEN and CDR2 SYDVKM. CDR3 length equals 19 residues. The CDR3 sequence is CASSPEGPHVPQGWETQYF. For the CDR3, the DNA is TGTGCCAGCAGCCCCGAGGGTCCCCACGTACCGCAGGGGTGGGAGACCCAGTACTTC. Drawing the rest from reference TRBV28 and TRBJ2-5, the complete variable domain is DVKVTQSSRYLVKRTGEKVFLECVQDMDHENMFWYRQDPGLGLRLIYFSYDVKMKEKGDIPEGYSVSREKKERFSLILESASTNQTSMYLCASSPEGPHVPQGWETQYFGPGTRLLVL.

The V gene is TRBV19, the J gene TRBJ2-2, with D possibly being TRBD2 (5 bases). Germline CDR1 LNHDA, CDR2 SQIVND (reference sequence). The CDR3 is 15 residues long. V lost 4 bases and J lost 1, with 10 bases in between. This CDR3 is CASSTTSQNTGELFF. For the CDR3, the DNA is TGTGCCAGTAGTACAACTAGTCAGAACACCGGGGAGCTGTTTTTT. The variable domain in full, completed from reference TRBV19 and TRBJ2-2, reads DGGITQSPKYLFRKEGQNVTLSCEQNLNHDAMYWYRQDPGQGLRLIYYSQIVNDFQKGDIAEGYSVSREKKESFPLTVTSAQKNPTAFYLCASSTTSQNTGELFFGEGSRLTVL.

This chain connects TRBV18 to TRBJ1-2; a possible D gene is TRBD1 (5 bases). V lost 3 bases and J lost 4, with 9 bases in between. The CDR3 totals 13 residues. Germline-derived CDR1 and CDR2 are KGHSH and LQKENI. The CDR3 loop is CASSPSDSYGYTF. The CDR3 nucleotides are TGTGCCAGCTCACCGTCCGACAGCTATGGCTACACCTTC.

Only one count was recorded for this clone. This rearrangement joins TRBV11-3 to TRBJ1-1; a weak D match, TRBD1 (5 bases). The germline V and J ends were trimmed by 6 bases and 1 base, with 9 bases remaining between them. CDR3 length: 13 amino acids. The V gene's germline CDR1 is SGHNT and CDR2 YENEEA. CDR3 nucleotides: TGTGCCAGCAGTCTGAGGGGGAACACTGAAGCTTTCTTT. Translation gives CASSLRGNTEAFF.

The CDR3 protein is CASSPFMGTGELFF. CDR3 coding DNA: TGTGCCAGCAGCCCCTTTATGGGCACCGGGGAGCTGTTTTTT. The chain links TRBV7-9 to TRBJ2-2; no firm D call. V lost 5 bases to trimming and J lost 4 bases, with 11 bases between them. Germline V gene sequence: CDR1 SEHNR, CDR2 FQNEAQ (reference sequence). The CDR3 runs to 14 residues.

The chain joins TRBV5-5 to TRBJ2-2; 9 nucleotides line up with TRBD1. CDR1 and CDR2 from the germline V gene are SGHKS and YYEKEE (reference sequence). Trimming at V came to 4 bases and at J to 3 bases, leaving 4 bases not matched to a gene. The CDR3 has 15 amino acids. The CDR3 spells CASSRTGGDTGELFF. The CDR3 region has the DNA TGTGCCAGCAGCCGCACAGGGGGCGACACCGGGGAGCTGTTTTTT.

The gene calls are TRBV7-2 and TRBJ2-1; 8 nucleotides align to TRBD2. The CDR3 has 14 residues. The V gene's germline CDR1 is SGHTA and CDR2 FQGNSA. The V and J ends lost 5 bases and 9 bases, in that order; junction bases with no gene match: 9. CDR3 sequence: CASSRRTSFVEQFF. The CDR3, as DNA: TGTGCCAGCAGCCGCCGGACTAGCTTTGTTGAGCAGTTCTTC.

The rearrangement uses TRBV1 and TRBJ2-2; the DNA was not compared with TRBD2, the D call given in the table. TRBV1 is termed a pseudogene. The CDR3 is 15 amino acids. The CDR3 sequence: CTSGLAGGATGELFF. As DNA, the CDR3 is TGCACCAGCGGTCTAGCGGGAGGCGCCACCGGGGAGCTGTTTTTT.

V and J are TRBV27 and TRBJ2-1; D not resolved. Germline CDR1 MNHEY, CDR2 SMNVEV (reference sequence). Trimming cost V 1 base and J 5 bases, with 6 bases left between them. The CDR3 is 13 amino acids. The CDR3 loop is CASSLYLDNEQFF. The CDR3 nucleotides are TGTGCCAGCAGTTTATACCTAGACAATGAGCAGTTCTTC.

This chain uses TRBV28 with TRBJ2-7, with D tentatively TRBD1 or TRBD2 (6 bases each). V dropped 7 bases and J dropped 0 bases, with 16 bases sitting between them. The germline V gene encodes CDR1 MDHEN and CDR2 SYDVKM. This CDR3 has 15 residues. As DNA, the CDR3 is TGTGCCAGCACCCAAAGGGGGGAAAGCTCCTACGAGCAGTACTTC. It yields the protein CASTQRGESSYEQYF.

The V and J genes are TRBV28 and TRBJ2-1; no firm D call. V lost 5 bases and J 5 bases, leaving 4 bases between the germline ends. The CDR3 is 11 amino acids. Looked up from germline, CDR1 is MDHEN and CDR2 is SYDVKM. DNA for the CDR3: TGTGCCAGCAGTAGGAACAATGAGCAGTTCTTC. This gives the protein CASSRNNEQFF.

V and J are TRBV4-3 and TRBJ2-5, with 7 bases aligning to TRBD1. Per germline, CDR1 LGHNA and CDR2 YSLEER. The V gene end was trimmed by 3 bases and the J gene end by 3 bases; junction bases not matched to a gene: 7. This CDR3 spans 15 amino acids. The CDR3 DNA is TGCGCCAGCAGCCAGGTTTCCGGGACAGAAGAGACCCAGTACTTC. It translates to CASSQVSGTEETQYF.

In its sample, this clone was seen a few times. CDR3 loop: CASSFDRAAYEQYF. Here the CDR3 DNA reads TGTGCCAGCAGTTTCGACAGGGCCGCTTACGAGCAGTACTTC. This chain connects TRBV27 to TRBJ2-7; TRBD1 matches at 7 bases. The CDR3 has 14 amino acids. Trimming cost V 3 bases and J 4 bases; bases outside gene matches: 6. Germline values: CDR1 MNHEY, CDR2 SMNVEV (reference sequence).

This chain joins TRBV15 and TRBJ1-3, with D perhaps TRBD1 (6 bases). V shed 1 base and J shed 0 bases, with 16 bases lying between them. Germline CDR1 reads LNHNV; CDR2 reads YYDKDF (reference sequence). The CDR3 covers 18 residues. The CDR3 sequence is CATSRGPMWDISGNTIYF. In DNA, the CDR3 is TGTGCCACCAGCAGAGGGCCAATGTGGGACATCTCTGGAAACACCATATATTTT.

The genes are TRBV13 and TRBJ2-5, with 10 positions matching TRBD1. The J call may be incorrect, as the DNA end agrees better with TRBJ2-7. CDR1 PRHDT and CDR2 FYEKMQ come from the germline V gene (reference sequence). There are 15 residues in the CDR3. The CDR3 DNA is TGTGCCAGCAGCCCGAGGACAGGGGGCTCCTACGAGCAGTACTTC. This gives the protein CASSPRTGGSYEQYF.

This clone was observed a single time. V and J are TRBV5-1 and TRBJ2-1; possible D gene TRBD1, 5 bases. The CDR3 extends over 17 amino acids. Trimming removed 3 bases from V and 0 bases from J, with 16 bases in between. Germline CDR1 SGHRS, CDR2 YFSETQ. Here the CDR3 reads CASSSRTTLSSYNEQFF. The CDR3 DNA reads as TGCGCCAGCAGCTCACGGACAACCTTGAGCTCCTACAATGAGCAGTTCTTC. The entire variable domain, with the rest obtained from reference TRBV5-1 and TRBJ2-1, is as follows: KAGVTQTPRYLIKTRGQQVTLSCSPISGHRSVSWYQQTPGQGLQFLFEYFSETQRNKGNFPGRFSGRQFSNSRSEMNVSTLELGDSALYLCASSSRTTLSSYNEQFFGPGTRLTVL.

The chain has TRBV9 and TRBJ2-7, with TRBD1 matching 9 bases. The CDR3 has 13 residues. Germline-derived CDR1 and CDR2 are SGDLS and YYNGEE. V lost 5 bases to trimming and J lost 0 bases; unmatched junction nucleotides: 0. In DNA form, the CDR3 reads TGTGCCAGCAGGGGACAGGGCTCCTACGAGCAGTACTTC. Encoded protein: CASRGQGSYEQYF.

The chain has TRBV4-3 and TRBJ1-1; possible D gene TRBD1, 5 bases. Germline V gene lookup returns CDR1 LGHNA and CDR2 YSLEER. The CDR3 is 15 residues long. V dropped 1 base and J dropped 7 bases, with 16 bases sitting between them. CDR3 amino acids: CASSQVIKPGIEAFF. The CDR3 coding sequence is TGCGCCAGCAGCCAAGTGATAAAACCAGGGATTGAAGCTTTCTTT.

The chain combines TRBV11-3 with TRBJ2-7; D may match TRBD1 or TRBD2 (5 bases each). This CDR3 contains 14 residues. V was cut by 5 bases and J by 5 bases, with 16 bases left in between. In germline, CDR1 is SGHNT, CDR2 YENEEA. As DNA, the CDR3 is TGTGCCAGCAGCCGACCGATGAGAGGGGACGAGCAGTACTTC. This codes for CASSRPMRGDEQYF.

The CDR3, as DNA: TGTGCCAGCAATTTGTGGCGAGAAGGGACCCACTACGAGCAGTACTTC. The encoded protein is CASNLWREGTHYEQYF. The rearrangement links TRBV28 to TRBJ2-7; D might be TRBD1 or TRBD2, each matching 5 bases. V lost 7 bases, J lost 3 bases, and 22 bases lay in between. Germline values: CDR1 MDHEN, CDR2 SYDVKM. The CDR3 totals 16 residues.

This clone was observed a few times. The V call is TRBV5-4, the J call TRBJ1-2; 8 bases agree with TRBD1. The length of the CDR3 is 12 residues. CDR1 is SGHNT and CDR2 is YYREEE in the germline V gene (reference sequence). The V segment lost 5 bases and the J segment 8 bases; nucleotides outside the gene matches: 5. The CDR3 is CASRSQGAGYTF. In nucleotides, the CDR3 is TGTGCCAGCAGGAGTCAGGGGGCCGGCTACACCTTC.